This T cell receptor beta chain stems from a study of OX40 agonist ivuxolimab in advanced cancers. Overall study context: Hepatocellular carcinoma, melanoma, renal cell or head and neck cancer was diagnosed in the dose-escalation patients. Participants averaged about 66 years of age (range about 23 to 80) and were 82.7% male.

The study, taken as a whole, reports: Doses of 0.1 to 3.0 mg/kg were accompanied by clonal expansion of CD4+ and CD8+ blood T cells by week 6. In the 0.1-3.0 mg/kg groups, partial responders showed among the lowest expansion.

Trimming stripped 0 bases from V and 4 bases from J, with 11 bases between. This CDR3 is built from 15 residues. CDR1 is ENHRY and CDR2 is SYGVKD in the germline V gene. Clones were sequenced by immunoSEQ multiplex PCR, and TCRdb holds only the in-frame ones, with some missing. The sample has roughly 74,000 clones; 92% are singletons. On this clone itself: What it binds is unknown.

This clonotype was sampled from an adult with an advanced solid tumor such as melanoma, head and neck, liver or kidney cancer. The material sequenced was CD4+ or CD8+ T cells sorted from blood, taken in a trial of the OX40 agonist ivuxolimab. V and J are TRBV10-3 and TRBJ2-3, with D possibly matching TRBD2 (6 bases). The CDR3 nucleotides are TGTGCCATCAGTGAGTCGGAGGGGCGTTCAGATACGCAGTATTTT. It yields the protein CAISESEGRSDTQYF.